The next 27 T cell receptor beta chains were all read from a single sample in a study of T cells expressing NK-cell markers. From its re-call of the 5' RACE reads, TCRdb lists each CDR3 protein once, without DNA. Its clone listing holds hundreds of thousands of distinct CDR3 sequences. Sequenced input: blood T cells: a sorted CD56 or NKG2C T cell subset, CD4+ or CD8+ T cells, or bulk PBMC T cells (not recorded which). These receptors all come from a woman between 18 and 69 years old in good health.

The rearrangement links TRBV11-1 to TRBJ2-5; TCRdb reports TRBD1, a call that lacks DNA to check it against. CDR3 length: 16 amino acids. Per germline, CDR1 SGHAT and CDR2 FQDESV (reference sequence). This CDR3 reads CASSQAGTPGGETQYF.

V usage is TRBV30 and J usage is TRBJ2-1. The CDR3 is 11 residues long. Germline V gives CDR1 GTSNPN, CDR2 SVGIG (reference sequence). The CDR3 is CAWSLHNEQFF.

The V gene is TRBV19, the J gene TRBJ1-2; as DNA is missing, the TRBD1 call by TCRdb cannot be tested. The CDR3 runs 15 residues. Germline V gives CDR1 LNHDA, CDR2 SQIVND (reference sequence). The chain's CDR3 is CASSRAGTLNYGYTF.

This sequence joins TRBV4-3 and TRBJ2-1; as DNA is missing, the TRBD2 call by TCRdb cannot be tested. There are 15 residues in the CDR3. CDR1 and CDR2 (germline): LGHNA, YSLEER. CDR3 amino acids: CASSQSTSPYNEQFF.

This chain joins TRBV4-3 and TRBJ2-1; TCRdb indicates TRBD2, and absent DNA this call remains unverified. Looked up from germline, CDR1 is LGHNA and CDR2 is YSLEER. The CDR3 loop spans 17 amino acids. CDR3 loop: CASSQATGLAVYNEQFF.

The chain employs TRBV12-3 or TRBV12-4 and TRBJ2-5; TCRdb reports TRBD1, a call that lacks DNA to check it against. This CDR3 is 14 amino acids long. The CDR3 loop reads CASSHTGGRETQYF.

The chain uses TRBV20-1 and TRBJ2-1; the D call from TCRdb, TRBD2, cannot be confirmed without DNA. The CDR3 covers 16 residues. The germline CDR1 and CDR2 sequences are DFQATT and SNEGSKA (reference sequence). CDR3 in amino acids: CSASLTSGDYYNEQFF.

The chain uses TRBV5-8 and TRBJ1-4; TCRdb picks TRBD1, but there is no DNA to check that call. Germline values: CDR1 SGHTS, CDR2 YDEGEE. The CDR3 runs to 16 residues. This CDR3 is CASSLTGTNSNEKLFF.

CDR3 loop: CASSLWSGRRGETQYF. V and J are TRBV7-2 and TRBJ2-5; TCRdb designates TRBD2, a call that cannot be tested without DNA. From germline, CDR1 is SGHTA and CDR2 FQGNSA. The CDR3 has 16 residues.

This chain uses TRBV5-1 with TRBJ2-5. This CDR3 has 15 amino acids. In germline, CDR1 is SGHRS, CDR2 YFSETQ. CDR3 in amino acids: CASSLPSGDKETQYF.

CDR3 loop: CASTQQGTDTQYF. The chain combines TRBV12-3 or TRBV12-4 with TRBJ2-3; TCRdb gives TRBD1 as the D gene, but with no DNA this cannot be confirmed. The CDR3 runs 13 residues.

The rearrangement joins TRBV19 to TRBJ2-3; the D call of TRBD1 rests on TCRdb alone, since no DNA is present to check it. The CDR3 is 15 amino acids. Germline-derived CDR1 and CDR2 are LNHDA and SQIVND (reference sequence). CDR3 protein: CASNQRGRPRDTQYF.

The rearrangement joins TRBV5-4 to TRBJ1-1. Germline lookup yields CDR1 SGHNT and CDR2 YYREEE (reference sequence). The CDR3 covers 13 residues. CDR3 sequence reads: CASSAGYPTEAFF.

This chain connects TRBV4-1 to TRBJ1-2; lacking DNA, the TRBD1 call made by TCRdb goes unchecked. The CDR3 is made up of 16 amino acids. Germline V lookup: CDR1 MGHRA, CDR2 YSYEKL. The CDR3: CASSHPIRGREKGYTF.

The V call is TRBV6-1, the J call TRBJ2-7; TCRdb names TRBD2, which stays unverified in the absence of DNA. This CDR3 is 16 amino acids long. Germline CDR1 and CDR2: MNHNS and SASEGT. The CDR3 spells CATSGTSGASYYEQYF.

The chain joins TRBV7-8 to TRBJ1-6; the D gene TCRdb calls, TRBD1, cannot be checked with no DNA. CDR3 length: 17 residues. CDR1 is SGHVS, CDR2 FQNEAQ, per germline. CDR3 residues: CASSSGVGQGYNSPLHF.

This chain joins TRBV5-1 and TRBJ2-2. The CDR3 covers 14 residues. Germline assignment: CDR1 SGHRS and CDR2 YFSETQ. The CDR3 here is CASSLDRETGELFF. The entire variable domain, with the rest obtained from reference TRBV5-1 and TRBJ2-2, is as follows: KAGVTQTPRYLIKTRGQQVTLSCSPISGHRSVSWYQQTPGQGLQFLFEYFSETQRNKGNFPGRFSGRQFSNSRSEMNVSTLELGDSALYLCASSLDRETGELFFGEGSRLTVL.

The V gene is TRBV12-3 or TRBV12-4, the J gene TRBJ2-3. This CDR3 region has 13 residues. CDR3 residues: CASSLYRIDTQYF.

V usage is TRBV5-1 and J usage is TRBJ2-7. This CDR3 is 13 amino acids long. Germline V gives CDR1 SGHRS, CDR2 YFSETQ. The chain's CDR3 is CASSLPDSYEQYF.

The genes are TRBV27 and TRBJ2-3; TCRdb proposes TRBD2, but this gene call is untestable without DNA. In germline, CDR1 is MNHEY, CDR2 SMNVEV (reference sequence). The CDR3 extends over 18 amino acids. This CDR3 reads CASSIGGAGGPSGDTQYF.

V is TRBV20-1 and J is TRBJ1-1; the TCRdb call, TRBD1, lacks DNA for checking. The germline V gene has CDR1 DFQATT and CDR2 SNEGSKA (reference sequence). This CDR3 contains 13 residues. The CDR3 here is CSARDPGHTEAFF.

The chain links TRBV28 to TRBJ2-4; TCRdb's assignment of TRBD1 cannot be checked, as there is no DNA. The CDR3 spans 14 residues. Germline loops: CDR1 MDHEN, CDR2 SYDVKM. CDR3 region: CASRSGGAKNIQYF.

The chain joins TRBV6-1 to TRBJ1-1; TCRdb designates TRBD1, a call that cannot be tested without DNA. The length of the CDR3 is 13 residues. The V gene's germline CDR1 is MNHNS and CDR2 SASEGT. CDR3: CASSRGRVTEAFF.

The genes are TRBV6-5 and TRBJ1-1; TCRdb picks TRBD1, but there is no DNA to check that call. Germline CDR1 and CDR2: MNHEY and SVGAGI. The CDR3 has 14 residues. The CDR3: CASITGGTIGEAFF.

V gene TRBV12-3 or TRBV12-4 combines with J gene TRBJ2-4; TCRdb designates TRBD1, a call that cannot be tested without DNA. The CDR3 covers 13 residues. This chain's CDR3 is CASSASWGSIQYF.

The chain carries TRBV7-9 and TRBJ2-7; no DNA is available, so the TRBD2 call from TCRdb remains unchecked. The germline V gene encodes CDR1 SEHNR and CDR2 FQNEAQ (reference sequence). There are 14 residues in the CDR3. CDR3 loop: CASSFGGSRYEQYF.

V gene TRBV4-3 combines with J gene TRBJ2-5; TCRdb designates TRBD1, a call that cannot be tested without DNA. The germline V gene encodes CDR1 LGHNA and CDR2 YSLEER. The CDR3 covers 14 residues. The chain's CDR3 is CASSQADREETQYF.